This T cell receptor (beta chain) was captured by sequencing in a study of T-cell memory formation after mild COVID-19. MiXCR was run by TCRdb on the 5' RACE reads, yielding one entry per CDR3 protein. The profile shows a few hundred thousand distinct CDR3 sequences, approximately 19% of them singletons. This CDR3 region has 12 residues. The V end was cut by 0 bases, the J end by 8 bases, with 8 bases between. From germline, CDR1 is DFQATT and CDR2 SNEGSKA (reference sequence). The TCR sequence derives from a man aged 18 to 29 who had mild COVID-19 (a few samples of this study predate the infection). Cell type and time point are not known. The rearrangement uses TRBV20-1 and TRBJ2-4; no clear D gene. Sequencing used PBMCs or a T cell subset sorted from them (not recorded which). CDR3 sequence reads: CSARDGRHIQYF. The CDR3 DNA follows: TGCAGTGCTAGAGATGGGCGGCACATTCAGTACTTC.